A single sample gave rise to the 9 T cell receptor beta chains below, sequenced in a study of T cell changes during pregnancy in multiple sclerosis. The method was immunoSEQ multiplex PCR; TCRdb's version includes in-frame clones alone and lacks a portion of them. The table records about 110,000 clones, 91% of them present only once. Here the sequenced sample was peripheral blood, taken after pregnancy. Every receptor here comes from a female donor with multiple sclerosis, enrolled in a pregnancy study.

The rearrangement uses TRBV6-1 and TRBJ2-7; 8 nucleotides align to TRBD1. Germline values: CDR1 MNHNS, CDR2 SASEGT. The CDR3 consists of 15 residues. Trimming removed 6 bases from V and 2 bases from J; junction bases left unmatched: 9. As DNA, the CDR3 is TGTGCCAGCAGCGACCTGGGACAGGCCGCCTACGAGCAGTACTTC. Its protein is CASSDLGQAAYEQYF.

The chain employs TRBV19 and TRBJ2-1, with 7 bases identical to TRBD1. This CDR3 has 14 residues. Trimming cost V 6 bases and J 2 bases; bases outside gene matches: 4. CDR1 is LNHDA, CDR2 SQIVND, per germline (reference sequence). As DNA, the CDR3 is TGTGCCAGTAGGGATGACAGGGCCTACAATGAGCAGTTCTTC. Amino acid sequence: CASRDDRAYNEQFF.

The chain is built from TRBV9 and TRBJ2-3; D unclear. CDR3 length equals 13 residues. The germline gives CDR1 SGDLS, CDR2 YYNGEE. V lost 1 base to trimming and J lost 4 bases, with 7 bases between them. The DNA for the CDR3 is TGTGCCAGCAGCGTATATGGCTCAGATACGCAGTATTTT. It translates to CASSVYGSDTQYF.

The chain employs TRBV7-3 and TRBJ2-5; TRBD1 might be the D (5 bases). CDR1 SGHTA and CDR2 FQGTGA come from the germline V gene. There are 13 residues in the CDR3. V was trimmed by 4 bases and J by 1 base, leaving 7 bases between them. The CDR3 loop reads CASSSTVQETQYF. CDR3 DNA sequence: TGTGCCAGCAGCTCGACAGTCCAAGAGACCCAGTACTTC.

In this sample, this clone turned up once. The rearrangement uses TRBV7-2 and TRBJ2-1, with D tentatively TRBD1 (5 bases). The CDR3 is 12 amino acids. V dropped 2 bases and J dropped 15 bases, with 14 bases sitting between them. Per germline, CDR1 SGHTA and CDR2 FQGNSA. DNA for the CDR3: TGTGCCAGCAGCTTATGGGGCAGCTCGCCGTTCTTC. Encoded protein: CASSLWGSSPFF.

The gene calls are TRBV12-5 and TRBJ1-2, with TRBD1 matching over 7 bases. The CDR3 consists of 13 residues. Germline V lookup: CDR1 LGHNT, CDR2 FRNRAP. V lost 6 bases and J lost 2; bases outside the gene matches: 3. Here the CDR3 reads CASGEQGNYGYTF. As DNA, the CDR3 is TGTGCTAGTGGAGAACAGGGGAACTATGGCTACACCTTC.

The V gene is TRBV13, the J gene TRBJ2-3, with D maybe TRBD1 (8 bases). V dropped 11 bases and J dropped 1 base, with 16 bases sitting between them. The germline V gene encodes CDR1 PRHDT and CDR2 FYEKMQ (reference sequence). The CDR3 length is 14 residues. DNA of the CDR3: TGTGCCGGGGGGGGGACAGGTGGCACAGATACGCAGTATTTT. It yields the protein CAGGGTGGTDTQYF.

The V gene is TRBV19, the J gene TRBJ2-4, with TRBD2 matching 8 bases. The CDR3 is 16 amino acids. The J segment lost 3 bases and the V segment lost 5 bases, leaving 9 bases of the junction unmatched. In germline, CDR1 is LNHDA, CDR2 SQIVND (reference sequence). The CDR3 loop reads CASSPGGRSGKNIQYF. The CDR3 DNA sequence: TGTGCCAGTAGTCCGGGGGGGCGTTCGGGCAAAAACATTCAGTACTTC. Filled out from reference TRBV19 and TRBJ2-4, the complete variable domain reads DGGITQSPKYLFRKEGQNVTLSCEQNLNHDAMYWYRQDPGQGLRLIYYSQIVNDFQKGDIAEGYSVSREKKESFPLTVTSAQKNPTAFYLCASSPGGRSGKNIQYFGAGTRLSVL.

V is TRBV11-2 and J is TRBJ2-7; 10 positions match TRBD1. V was clipped by 2 bases and J by 2 bases; unmatched bases: 3. Germline CDR1 is SGHAT and CDR2 is FQNNGV. The CDR3 length is 15 residues. The CDR3 region is CASSLIGQGAYEQYF. The CDR3 DNA reads as TGTGCCAGCAGCTTAATTGGACAGGGGGCCTACGAGCAGTACTTC.